This T cell receptor beta chain is drawn from a study of T cell repertoires in cytomegalovirus infection. About the study: CMV infection together with matching HLA type was indicated by public TCR beta signatures.

TCRdb itself ran the reads through MiXCR, one entry per CDR3 protein. The sample lists hundreds of thousands of distinct CDR3 sequences, 24% occurring once. The CDR3 runs 16 residues. V shed 1 base and J 2 bases; nucleotides not matched to a gene: 8. Germline V CDR1 and CDR2: SEHNR, FQNEAQ (reference sequence). Points from the study as a whole: The response measured ex vivo was dominated by TCR beta clonotypes (HLA-C-restricted and CMV-specific). Cumulative public TCR beta family frequency identified CMV carriers with the relevant HLA.

This clonotype was counted between two and nine times. Its antigen is still unknown. This sequence originates from a human donor in good health (CMV status not recorded). Some clones in this sample may be carry-over from other donors' samples. The sample taken for sequencing was CD8+ T cells from PBMCs. The chain is built from TRBV7-9 and TRBJ2-7; 7 bases are shared with TRBD1. For the CDR3, the DNA is TGTGCCAGCAGCTTAGAAAGGGCAACAGGGGCCTACGAGCAGTACTTC. It specifies CASSLERATGAYEQYF.